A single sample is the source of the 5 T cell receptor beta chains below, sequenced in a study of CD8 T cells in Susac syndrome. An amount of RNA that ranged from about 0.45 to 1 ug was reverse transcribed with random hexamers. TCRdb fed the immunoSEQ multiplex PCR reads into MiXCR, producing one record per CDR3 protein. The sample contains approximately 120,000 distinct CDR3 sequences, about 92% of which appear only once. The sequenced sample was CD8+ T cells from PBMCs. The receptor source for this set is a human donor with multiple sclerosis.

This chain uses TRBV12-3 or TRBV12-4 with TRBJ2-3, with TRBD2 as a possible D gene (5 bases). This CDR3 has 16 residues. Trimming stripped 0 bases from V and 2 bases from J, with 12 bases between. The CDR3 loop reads CASSLAWESNTDTQYF. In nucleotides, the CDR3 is TGTGCCAGCAGTTTAGCGTGGGAGTCCAACACAGATACGCAGTATTTT.

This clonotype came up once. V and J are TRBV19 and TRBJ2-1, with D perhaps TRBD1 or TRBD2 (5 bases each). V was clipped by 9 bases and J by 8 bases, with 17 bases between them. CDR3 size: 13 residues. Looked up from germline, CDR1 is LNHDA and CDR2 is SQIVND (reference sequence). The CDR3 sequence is CASSFGGIDEQFF. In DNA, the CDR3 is TGTGCCAGCAGTTTTGGGGGTATAGATGAGCAGTTCTTC.

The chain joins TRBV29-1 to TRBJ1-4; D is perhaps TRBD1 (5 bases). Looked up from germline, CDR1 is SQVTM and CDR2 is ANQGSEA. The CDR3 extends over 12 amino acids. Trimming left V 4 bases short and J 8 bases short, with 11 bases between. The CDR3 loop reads CSVGGGGEKLFF. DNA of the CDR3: TGCAGCGTTGGCGGGGGTGGAGAAAAACTGTTTTTT.

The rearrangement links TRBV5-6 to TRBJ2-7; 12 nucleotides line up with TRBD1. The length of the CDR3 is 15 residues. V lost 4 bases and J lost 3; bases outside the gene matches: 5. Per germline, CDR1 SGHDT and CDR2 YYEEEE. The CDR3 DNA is TGTGCCAGCAGCGGGGACAGGGGGCGCCTCTACGAGCAGTACGTC. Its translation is CASSGDRGRLYEQYV.

CDR3: CASSRGQGAGLYTEAFF. The CDR3 nucleotides are TGTGCCAGCAGTCGCGGACAGGGGGCTGGTTTGTACACTGAAGCTTTCTTT. The chain links TRBV27 to TRBJ1-1; TRBD1 matches 11 bases. The V segment lost 5 bases and the J segment 3 bases; nucleotides outside the gene matches: 11. The CDR3 extends over 17 amino acids. Looked up from germline, CDR1 is MNHEY and CDR2 is SMNVEV (reference sequence).